This T cell receptor (beta chain) was sequenced in a study of CD8+CD57+ T cells in acquired aplastic anemia. In the study overall: The sorted CD4+ and CD8+ cells yielded an average approximately 3 ug of DNA. Healthy donors yielded about 9.9 million CD4+ cell reads on average. Study results and caveats: The number of CD8+ CDR3 sequences shared by patients and controls was roughly 30.

Trimming removed 4 bases at V and 6 bases at J, with 7 bases between. The CDR3 contains 12 residues. Germline V lookup: CDR1 KGHDR, CDR2 SFDVKD. Comments on this clonotype: As yet, its antigen is unknown.

The study profiled TCR beta VDJ and CDR3 using genomic DNA as template. TCRdb fed the reads into MiXCR, producing one record per CDR3 protein. The data contain about 170,000 distinct CDR3 sequences, around 60% of them seen just once; the ten biggest clones take up around 45%. This TCR came from a human donor in good health. Sequencing was performed on sorted CD4+, CD8+, or CD8+CD57+ T cells (not recorded which) from PBMCs. This chain joins TRBV24-1 and TRBJ2-3; D remains ambiguous. The CDR3 nucleotides are TGTGCCACCAGTGACGTACAGGATACGCAGTATTTT. Its protein is CATSDVQDTQYF.